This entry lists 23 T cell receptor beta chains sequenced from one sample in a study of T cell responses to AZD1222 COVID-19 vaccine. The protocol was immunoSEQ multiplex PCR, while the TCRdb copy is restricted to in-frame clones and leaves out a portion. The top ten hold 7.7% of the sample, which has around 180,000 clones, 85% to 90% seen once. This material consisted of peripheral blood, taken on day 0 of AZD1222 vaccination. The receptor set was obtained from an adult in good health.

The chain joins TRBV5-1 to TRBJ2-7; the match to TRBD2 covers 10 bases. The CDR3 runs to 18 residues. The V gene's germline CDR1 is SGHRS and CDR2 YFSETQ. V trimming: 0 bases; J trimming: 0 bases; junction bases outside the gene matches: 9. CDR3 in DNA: TGCGCCAGCAGCTTGGTGGGTAGCGGGGGGCCCAGCTCCTACGAGCAGTACTTC. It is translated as CASSLVGSGGPSSYEQYF.

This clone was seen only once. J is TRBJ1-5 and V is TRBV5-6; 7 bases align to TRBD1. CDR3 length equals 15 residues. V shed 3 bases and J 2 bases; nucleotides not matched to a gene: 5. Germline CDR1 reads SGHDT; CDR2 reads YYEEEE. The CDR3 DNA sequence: TGTGCCAGCAGCTCCAGGGGGGGAGGCAATCAGCCCCAGCATTTT. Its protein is CASSSRGGGNQPQHF. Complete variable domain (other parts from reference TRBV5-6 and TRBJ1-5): DAGVTQSPTHLIKTRGQQVTLRCSPKSGHDTVSWYQQALGQGPQFIFQYYEEEERQRGNFPDRFSGHQFPNYSSELNVNALLLGDSALYLCASSSRGGGNQPQHFGDGTRLSIL.

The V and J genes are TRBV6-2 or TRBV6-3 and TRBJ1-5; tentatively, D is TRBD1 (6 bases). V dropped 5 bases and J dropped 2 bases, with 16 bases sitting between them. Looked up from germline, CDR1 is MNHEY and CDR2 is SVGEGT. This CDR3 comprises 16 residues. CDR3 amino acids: CASSPHQGLRNQPQHF. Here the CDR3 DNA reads TGTGCCAGCAGTCCCCACCAGGGGCTGCGCAATCAGCCCCAGCATTTT.

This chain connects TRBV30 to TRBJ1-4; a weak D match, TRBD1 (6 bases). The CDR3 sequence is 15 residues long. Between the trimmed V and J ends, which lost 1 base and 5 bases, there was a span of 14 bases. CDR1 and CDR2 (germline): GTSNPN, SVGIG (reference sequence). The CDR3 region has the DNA TGTGCCTGGAGTGCAGGGGTCGAGGGGAATGAAAAACTGTTTTTT. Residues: CAWSAGVEGNEKLFF.

The CDR3 region has the DNA TGTGCCAGCAGTGAATCCGAGGACGGGGGCTATGGCTACACCTTC. Its translation: CASSESEDGGYGYTF. The rearrangement uses TRBV6-1 and TRBJ1-2, with D perhaps TRBD1 (5 bases). The CDR3 is 15 residues long. Germline V gene lookup returns CDR1 MNHNS and CDR2 SASEGT. Trimming pared 2 bases from V and 4 bases from J, leaving 14 bases between.

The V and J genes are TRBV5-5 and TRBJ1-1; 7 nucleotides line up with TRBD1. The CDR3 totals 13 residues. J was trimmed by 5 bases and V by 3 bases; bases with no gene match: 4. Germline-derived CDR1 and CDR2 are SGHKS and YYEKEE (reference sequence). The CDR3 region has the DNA TGTGCCAGCAGCTCCCAGGGGGAAACTGAAGCTTTCTTT. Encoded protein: CASSSQGETEAFF.

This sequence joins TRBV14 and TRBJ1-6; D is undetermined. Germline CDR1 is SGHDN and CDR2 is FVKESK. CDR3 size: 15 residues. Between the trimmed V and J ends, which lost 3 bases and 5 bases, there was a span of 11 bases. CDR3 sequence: CASSHQQIDNSPLHF. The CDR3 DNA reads TGTGCCAGCAGCCATCAGCAGATTGATAATTCACCCCTCCACTTT.

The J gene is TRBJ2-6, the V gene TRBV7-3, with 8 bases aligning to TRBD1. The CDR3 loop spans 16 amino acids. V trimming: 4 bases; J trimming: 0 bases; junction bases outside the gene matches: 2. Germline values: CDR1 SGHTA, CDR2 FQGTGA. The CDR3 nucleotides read TGTGCCAGCAGCTCAGGGGGCAGCTCTGGGGCCAACGTCCTGACTTTC. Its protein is CASSSGGSSGANVLTF.

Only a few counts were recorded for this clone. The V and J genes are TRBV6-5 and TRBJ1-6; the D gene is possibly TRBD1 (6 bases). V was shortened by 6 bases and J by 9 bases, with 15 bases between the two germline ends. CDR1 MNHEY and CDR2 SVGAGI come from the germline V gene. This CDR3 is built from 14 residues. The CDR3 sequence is CASRGGQWGSPLHF. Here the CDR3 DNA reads TGTGCCAGCAGGGGCGGACAGTGGGGTTCACCCCTCCACTTT.

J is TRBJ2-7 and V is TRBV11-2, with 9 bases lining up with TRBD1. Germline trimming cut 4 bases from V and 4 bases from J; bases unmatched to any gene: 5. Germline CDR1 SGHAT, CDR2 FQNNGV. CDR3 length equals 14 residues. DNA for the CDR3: TGTGCCAGCAGCTCGGCGGGACAGGGATACGAGCAGTACTTC. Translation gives CASSSAGQGYEQYF. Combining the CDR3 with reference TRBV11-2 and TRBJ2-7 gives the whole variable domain EAGVAQSPRYKIIEKRQSVAFWCNPISGHATLYWYQQILGQGPKLLIQFQNNGVVDDSQLPKDRFSAERLKGVDSTLKIQPAKLEDSAVYLCASSSAGQGYEQYFGPGTRLTVT.

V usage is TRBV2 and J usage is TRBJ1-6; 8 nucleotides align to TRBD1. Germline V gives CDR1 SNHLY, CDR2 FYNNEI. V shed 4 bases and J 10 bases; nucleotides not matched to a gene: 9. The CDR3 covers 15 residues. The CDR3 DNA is TGTGCCAGCAGTGTCAGGGGGCCCGGTCGCTCACCCCTCCACTTT. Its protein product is CASSVRGPGRSPLHF.

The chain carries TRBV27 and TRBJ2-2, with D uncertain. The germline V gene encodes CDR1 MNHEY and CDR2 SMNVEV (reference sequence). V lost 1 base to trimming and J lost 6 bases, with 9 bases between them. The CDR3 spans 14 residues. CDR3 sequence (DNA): TGTGCCAGCAGTTTATACCGTGACGCCGGGGAGCTGTTTTTT. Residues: CASSLYRDAGELFF.

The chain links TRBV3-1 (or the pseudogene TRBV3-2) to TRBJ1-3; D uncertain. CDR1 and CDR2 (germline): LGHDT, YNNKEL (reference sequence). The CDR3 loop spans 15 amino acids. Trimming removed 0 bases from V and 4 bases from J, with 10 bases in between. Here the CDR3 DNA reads TGTGCCAGCAGCCAAGAGAGGCTGGACGGAAACACCATATATTTT. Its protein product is CASSQERLDGNTIYF.

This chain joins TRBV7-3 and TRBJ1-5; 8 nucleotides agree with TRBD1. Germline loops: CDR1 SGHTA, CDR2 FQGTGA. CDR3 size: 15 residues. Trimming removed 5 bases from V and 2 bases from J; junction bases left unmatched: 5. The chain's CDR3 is CASSPRTGRNQPQHF. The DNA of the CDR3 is TGTGCCAGCAGCCCGCGGACAGGGCGCAATCAGCCCCAGCATTTT.

The CDR3, as DNA: TGTGCCAGCAGCCTCACGGGGGGGCCCACCGGGGAGCTGTTTTTT. It translates to CASSLTGGPTGELFF. The chain couples TRBV3-1 (or the pseudogene TRBV3-2) to TRBJ2-2, with TRBD2 matching 8 bases. J gave up 4 bases and V 4 bases, and 5 bases lay outside the gene matches. This CDR3 region has 15 residues. The germline V gene encodes CDR1 LGHDT and CDR2 YNNKEL (reference sequence).

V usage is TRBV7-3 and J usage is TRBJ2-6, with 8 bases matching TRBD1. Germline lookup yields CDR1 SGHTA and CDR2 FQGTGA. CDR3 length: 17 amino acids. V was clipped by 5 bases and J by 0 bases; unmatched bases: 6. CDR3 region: CASSMTGALSGANVLTF. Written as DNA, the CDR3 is TGTGCCAGCAGCATGACAGGGGCCCTCTCTGGGGCCAACGTCCTGACTTTC.

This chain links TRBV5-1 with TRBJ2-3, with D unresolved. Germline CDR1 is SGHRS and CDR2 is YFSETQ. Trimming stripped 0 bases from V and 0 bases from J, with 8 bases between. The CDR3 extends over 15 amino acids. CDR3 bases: TGCGCCAGCAGCTTGGTGGCCACAAGCACAGATACGCAGTATTTT. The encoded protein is CASSLVATSTDTQYF.

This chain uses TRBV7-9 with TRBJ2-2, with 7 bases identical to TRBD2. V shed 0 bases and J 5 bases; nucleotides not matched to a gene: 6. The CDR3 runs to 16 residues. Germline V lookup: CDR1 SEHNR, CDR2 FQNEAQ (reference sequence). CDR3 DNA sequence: TGTGCCAGCAGCTTAGCGGGCCTAGCGGTTACCGGGGAGCTGTTTTTT. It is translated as CASSLAGLAVTGELFF.

The CDR3 DNA reads as TGTGCCAGCAGCCAAGATGTGACGGTCCGCAATTCACCCCTCCACTTT. This gives the protein CASSQDVTVRNSPLHF. The rearrangement joins TRBV3-1 (or the pseudogene TRBV3-2) to TRBJ1-6; no clear D gene. The CDR3 has 16 amino acids. V lost 0 bases and J 7 bases, leaving 13 bases between the germline ends. Germline CDR1 reads LGHDT; CDR2 reads YNNKEL (reference sequence).

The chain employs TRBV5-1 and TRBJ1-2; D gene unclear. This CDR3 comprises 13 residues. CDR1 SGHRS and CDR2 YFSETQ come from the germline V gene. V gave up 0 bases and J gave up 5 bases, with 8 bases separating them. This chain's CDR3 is CASSLADWYGYTF. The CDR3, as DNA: TGCGCCAGCAGCTTGGCCGATTGGTATGGCTACACCTTC.

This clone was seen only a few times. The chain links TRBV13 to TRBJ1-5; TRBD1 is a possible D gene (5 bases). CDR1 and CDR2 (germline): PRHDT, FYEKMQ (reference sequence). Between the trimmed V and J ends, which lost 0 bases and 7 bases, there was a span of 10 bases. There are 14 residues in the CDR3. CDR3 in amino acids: CASSLGLGVQPQHF. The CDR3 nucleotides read TGTGCCAGCAGCTTAGGTCTGGGGGTCCAGCCCCAGCATTTT.

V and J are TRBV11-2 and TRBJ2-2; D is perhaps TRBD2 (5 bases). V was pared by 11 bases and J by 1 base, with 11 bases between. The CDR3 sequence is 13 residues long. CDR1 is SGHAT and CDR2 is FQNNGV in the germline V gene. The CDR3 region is CARKEENTGELFF. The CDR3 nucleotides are TGTGCCCGCAAGGAGGAGAACACCGGGGAGCTGTTTTTT.

The CDR3 DNA reads as TGTGCCAGCAGCGTAGAGGCAGGGGACGGTTCACCCCTCCACTTT. Its translation is CASSVEAGDGSPLHF. This chain joins TRBV9 and TRBJ1-6, with a weak D call TRBD1 (6 bases). Trimming shortened V by 0 bases and J by 9 bases, and 13 bases separated the two germline ends. CDR1 is SGDLS, CDR2 YYNGEE, per germline. The CDR3 loop spans 15 amino acids.